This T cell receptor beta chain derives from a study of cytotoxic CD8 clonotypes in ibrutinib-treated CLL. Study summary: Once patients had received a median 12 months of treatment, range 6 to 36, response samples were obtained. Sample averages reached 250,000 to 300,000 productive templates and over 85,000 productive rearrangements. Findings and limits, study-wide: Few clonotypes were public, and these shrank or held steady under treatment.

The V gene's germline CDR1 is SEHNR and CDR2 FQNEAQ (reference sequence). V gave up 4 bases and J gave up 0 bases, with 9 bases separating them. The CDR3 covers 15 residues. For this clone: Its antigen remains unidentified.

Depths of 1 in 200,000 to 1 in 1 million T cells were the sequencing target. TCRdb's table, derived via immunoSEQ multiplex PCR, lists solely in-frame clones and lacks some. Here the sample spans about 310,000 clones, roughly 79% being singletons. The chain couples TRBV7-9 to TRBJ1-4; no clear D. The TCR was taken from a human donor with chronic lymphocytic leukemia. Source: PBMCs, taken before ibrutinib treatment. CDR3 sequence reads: CASSSNSPTNEKLFF. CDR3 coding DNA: TGTGCCAGCAGCTCAAACAGTCCAACTAATGAAAAACTGTTTTTT.